This TCR beta chain emerged from a study of cytomegalovirus exposure and HLA in healthy donors. Points from the study as a whole: The majority of TCR sequences were rare, yet some public TCRs appeared in many donors. Highly shared variants forming one cluster were likely a sequencing artifact. Immune exposure was documented only through CMV serostatus. TRBV6-2, TRBV6-3 and other indistinguishable V segments were excluded.

Primers: 60 Vbeta forward and 13 Jbeta reverse. Using immunoSEQ multiplex PCR, the repertoire was profiled, and TCRdb retains in-frame clones only, with some absent. The table has 90,000 to 110,000 clones, about 13% seen once. V lost 4 bases, J lost 3 bases, and 1 base stayed unmatched. The CDR3 spans 14 residues. The germline V gene has CDR1 SGHRS and CDR2 YFSETQ. This clone was seen only a few times. What it binds is unknown. The clonotype originates from a man in his forties or fifties in good health and CMV-seropositive. Material for sequencing was PBMCs. The chain recombines TRBV5-1 with TRBJ1-4; 9 bases line up with TRBD1. The CDR3, as DNA: TGCGCCAGCAGCCGGACAGGGGCTAATGAAAAACTGTTTTTT. Translating gives CASSRTGANEKLFF.